These 22 T cell receptor beta chains originate from one sample sequenced in a study of T cell changes during pregnancy in multiple sclerosis. Generated by immunoSEQ multiplex PCR, the TCRdb table keeps only in-frame clones and is missing some. The sample has about 53,000 clones, around 90% seen once. Sequencing was performed on CD4+ T cells from peripheral blood mononuclear cells, taken in the third trimester of pregnancy. The receptor source for this set is a female donor with multiple sclerosis, enrolled in a pregnancy study.

This clone was seen a few times. The rearrangement uses TRBV4-2 and TRBJ1-5; D might be TRBD1 (5 bases). CDR1 and CDR2 (germline): LGHNA, YNFKEQ. The CDR3 runs to 14 residues. V lost 7 bases to trimming and J lost 3 bases, with 13 bases between them. The CDR3 sequence: CASNSRGTNQPQHF. The CDR3 DNA is TGTGCCAGCAACAGTAGGGGTACCAATCAGCCCCAGCATTTT.

CDR3 coding DNA: TGTGCCAGCAGCCTCAGGGGTACCTACGAGCAGTACTTC. Amino acids: CASSLRGTYEQYF. The chain carries TRBV27 and TRBJ2-7, with D tentatively TRBD1 (6 bases). CDR1 and CDR2 (germline): MNHEY, SMNVEV (reference sequence). CDR3 length: 13 residues. V was clipped by 6 bases and J by 2 bases, with 11 bases between them.

This rearrangement joins TRBV30 to TRBJ2-3, with D maybe TRBD2 (7 bases). Per the germline V gene, CDR1 is GTSNPN and CDR2 is SVGIG (reference sequence). V dropped 1 base and J dropped 3 bases, with 20 bases sitting between them. CDR3 length equals 17 residues. In nucleotides, the CDR3 is TGTGCCTGGAGTGACCCTACGAGGGGGGGCCTGACAGATACGCAGTATTTT. As protein: CAWSDPTRGGLTDTQYF.

This chain links TRBV7-8 with TRBJ2-1; 13 bases are a match to TRBD2. Germline V gene data show CDR1 as SGHVS and CDR2 as FQNEAQ. CDR3 length equals 22 residues. J was trimmed by 1 base and V by 7 bases; bases with no gene match: 22. This chain's CDR3 is CASTPRDTSGGVTRVSYNEQFF. CDR3 coding DNA: TGTGCCAGCACCCCACGGGACACTAGCGGGGGGGTTACGAGGGTATCCTACAATGAGCAGTTCTTC.

V and J are TRBV19 and TRBJ2-7; D remains unclear. The CDR3 runs 14 residues. Germline V gene lookup returns CDR1 LNHDA and CDR2 SQIVND (reference sequence). The V gene lost 3 bases and the J gene lost 5 bases, with 14 bases spanning the gap. The CDR3 protein is CASSIEHLRHEQYF. The CDR3 DNA sequence: TGTGCCAGTAGTATTGAGCATCTCAGGCACGAGCAGTACTTC.

This clone was detected a few times. V usage is TRBV29-1 and J usage is TRBJ1-2; D uncertain. Germline CDR1 is SQVTM and CDR2 is ANQGSEA. V gave up 8 bases and J gave up 8 bases, with 18 bases separating them. The CDR3 spans 12 residues. CDR3 nucleotides: TGCAGCACCGGGGAGGGAGGCGAAGGCTACACCTTC. It specifies CSTGEGGEGYTF.

The sample holds a few counts of this clone. The chain employs TRBV27 and TRBJ1-6; possible D gene TRBD1, 6 bases. The CDR3 consists of 16 residues. V lost 0 bases to trimming and J lost 6 bases, with 12 bases between them. Germline V lookup: CDR1 MNHEY, CDR2 SMNVEV (reference sequence). In DNA, the CDR3 is TGTGCCAGCAGTTTATCTCCCAGGGGTGGTAATTCACCCCTCCACTTT. This codes for CASSLSPRGGNSPLHF.

This chain uses TRBV2 with TRBJ1-2, with 9 positions matching TRBD1. The CDR3 has 15 residues. The V and J ends lost 7 bases and 2 bases, in that order; junction bases with no gene match: 8. Germline values: CDR1 SNHLY, CDR2 FYNNEI. The CDR3 coding sequence is TGTGCCAGCACCCCCGCGGGACAGGGCAACTATGGCTACACCTTC. It codes for CASTPAGQGNYGYTF. The entire variable domain, with the rest obtained from reference TRBV2 and TRBJ1-2, is as follows: EPEVTQTPSHQVTQMGQEVILRCVPISNHLYFYWYRQILGQKVEFLVSFYNNEISEKSEIFDDQFSVERPDGSNFTLKIRSTKLEDSAMYFCASTPAGQGNYGYTFGSGTRLTVV.

The V and J genes are TRBV2 and TRBJ2-5; a weak D match, TRBD1 (5 bases). Germline CDR1 SNHLY, CDR2 FYNNEI. V was trimmed by 0 bases and J by 5 bases, leaving 10 bases between them. This CDR3 contains 14 residues. The CDR3 DNA reads as TGTGCCAGCAGTGAAGCAAGGGGTGCGGAGACCCAGTACTTC. It is translated as CASSEARGAETQYF.

The gene calls are TRBV19 and TRBJ1-1; D is undetermined. Per germline, CDR1 LNHDA and CDR2 SQIVND (reference sequence). V was trimmed by 2 bases and J by 0 bases, leaving 10 bases between them. The CDR3 has 15 amino acids. This CDR3 is CASSIPGWVNTEAFF. CDR3 nucleotide sequence: TGTGCCAGTAGTATACCAGGTTGGGTGAACACTGAAGCTTTCTTT.

V usage is TRBV29-1 and J usage is TRBJ2-5; the D gene is possibly TRBD2 (7 bases). V was cut by 8 bases and J by 4 bases, with 17 bases left in between. The CDR3 is 13 residues long. Looked up from germline, CDR1 is SQVTM and CDR2 is ANQGSEA. The CDR3 here is CSSRRAGAETQYF. The CDR3 DNA reads TGCAGCTCCCGGAGGGCGGGGGCAGAGACCCAGTACTTC.

V gene TRBV6-1 combines with J gene TRBJ1-5; TRBD1 is a possible D gene (6 bases). CDR3 length: 14 residues. Germline V gene lookup returns CDR1 MNHNS and CDR2 SASEGT. V lost 3 bases and J 2 bases, leaving 8 bases between the germline ends. CDR3 residues: CASSEAGGNQPQHF. CDR3 bases: TGTGCCAGCAGTGAGGCAGGGGGCAATCAGCCCCAGCATTTT.

The chain links TRBV19 to TRBJ1-2; D ambiguous. The CDR3 totals 12 residues. Germline V lookup: CDR1 LNHDA, CDR2 SQIVND (reference sequence). V lost 3 bases and J 8 bases, leaving 10 bases between the germline ends. CDR3 sequence reads: CASSMSGVGYTF. The CDR3 bases are TGTGCCAGTAGTATGTCCGGGGTGGGCTACACCTTC.

This rearrangement joins TRBV9 to TRBJ2-3, with D possibly TRBD1 on 5 matching bases. Germline V gene sequence: CDR1 SGDLS, CDR2 YYNGEE. The CDR3 is 16 amino acids. V was cut by 0 bases and J by 2 bases, with 13 bases left in between. The CDR3 spells CASSVDRTLHTDTQYF. CDR3 bases: TGTGCCAGCAGCGTAGACAGGACCCTACACACAGATACGCAGTATTTT.

The rearrangement uses TRBV13 and TRBJ1-1; 8 bases map to TRBD1. J gave up 11 bases and V 1 base, and 3 bases lay outside the gene matches. The CDR3 length is 12 residues. CDR1 and CDR2 from the germline V gene are PRHDT and FYEKMQ (reference sequence). The CDR3 DNA is TGTGCCAGCAGCTTAGCCTGGACAGGGGCTTTCTTT. Its translation: CASSLAWTGAFF.

V is TRBV5-6 and J is TRBJ2-5, with D tentatively TRBD1 (6 bases). V was trimmed by 4 bases and J by 5 bases, leaving 15 bases between them. The CDR3 is 14 amino acids. Germline CDR1 reads SGHDT; CDR2 reads YYEEEE. The CDR3 DNA sequence: TGTGCCAGCAGCCTTAAGTGGGGGCGGGAGACCCAGTACTTC. Translation gives CASSLKWGRETQYF.

The chain carries TRBV6-5 and TRBJ1-1; 7 positions agree with TRBD1. Germline V gives CDR1 MNHEY, CDR2 SVGAGI. The CDR3 consists of 15 residues. Trimming cost V 6 bases and J 1 base; bases outside gene matches: 8. The CDR3 spells CASSPPRQGNTEAFF. The CDR3 region has the DNA TGTGCCAGCAGCCCCCCGCGACAGGGGAACACTGAAGCTTTCTTT.

The chain is built from TRBV7-3 and TRBJ2-1; TRBD2 matches 8 bases. This CDR3 is built from 14 residues. The V gene end was trimmed by 5 bases and the J gene end by 8 bases; junction bases not matched to a gene: 8. Germline lookup yields CDR1 SGHTA and CDR2 FQGTGA. The CDR3 DNA sequence: TGTGCCAGCAGCCCGGGACTAGGCGGCGATGAGCAGTTCTTC. As protein: CASSPGLGGDEQFF.

The table lists this clone with a few counts. The CDR3 nucleotides read TGTGCCAGCAGCGCACCGACAGGGGTGGGGGACTATGGCTACACCTTC. Its translation: CASSAPTGVGDYGYTF. The chain has TRBV5-6 and TRBJ1-2; 8 bases are a match to TRBD1. Germline CDR1 is SGHDT and CDR2 is YYEEEE. The CDR3 spans 16 residues. V was clipped by 4 bases and J by 3 bases; unmatched bases: 11.

This chain links TRBV2 with TRBJ2-6; D is undetermined. The CDR3 runs to 14 residues. Germline CDR1 SNHLY, CDR2 FYNNEI. V was cut by 6 bases and J by 0 bases, with 6 bases left in between. The CDR3 reads CASRRGSGANVLTF. Written as DNA, the CDR3 is TGTGCCAGCAGGAGAGGCTCTGGGGCCAACGTCCTGACTTTC. Based on the CDR3 plus reference TRBV2 and TRBJ2-6, the full variable domain is EPEVTQTPSHQVTQMGQEVILRCVPISNHLYFYWYRQILGQKVEFLVSFYNNEISEKSEIFDDQFSVERPDGSNFTLKIRSTKLEDSAMYFCASRRGSGANVLTFGAGSRLTVL.

J is TRBJ2-1 and V is TRBV6-1; TRBD2 aligns across 7 bases. The CDR3 spans 16 residues. Germline assignment: CDR1 MNHNS and CDR2 SASEGT. J was trimmed by 6 bases and V by 1 base; bases with no gene match: 9. CDR3 coding DNA: TGTGCCAGCAGTGAAGGCAGAGCTAGCGGCCCCAATGAGCAGTTCTTC. Translation: CASSEGRASGPNEQFF.

The chain joins TRBV2 to TRBJ2-1; the D gene is possibly TRBD1 (6 bases). Germline CDR1 and CDR2: SNHLY and FYNNEI. V gave up 10 bases and J gave up 0 bases, with 19 bases separating them. The CDR3 extends over 16 amino acids. The CDR3 reads CATSSGIQGSYNEQFF. The CDR3 nucleotides read TGTGCCACCTCCAGTGGGATACAGGGCTCCTACAATGAGCAGTTCTTC.